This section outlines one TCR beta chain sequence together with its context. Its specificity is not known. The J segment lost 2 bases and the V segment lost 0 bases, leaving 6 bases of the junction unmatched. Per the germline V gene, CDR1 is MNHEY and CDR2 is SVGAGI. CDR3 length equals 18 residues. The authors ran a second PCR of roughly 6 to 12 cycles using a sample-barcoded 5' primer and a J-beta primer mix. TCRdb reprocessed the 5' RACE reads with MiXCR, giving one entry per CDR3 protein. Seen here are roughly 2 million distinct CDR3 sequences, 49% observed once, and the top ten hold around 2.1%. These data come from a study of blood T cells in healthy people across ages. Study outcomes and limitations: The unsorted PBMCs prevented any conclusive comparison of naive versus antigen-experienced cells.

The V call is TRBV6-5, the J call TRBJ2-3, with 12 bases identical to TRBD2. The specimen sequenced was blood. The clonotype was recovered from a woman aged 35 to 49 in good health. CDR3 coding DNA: TGTGCCAGCAGTTACTCGAAAACTAGCGGGGGGACCACAGATACGCAGTATTTT. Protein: CASSYSKTSGGTTDTQYF.